The T cell receptor (beta chain) described here comes from a study of control samples from healthy donors and cancer patients. The ends were cut back, 1 base at V and 9 bases at J, with 10 bases in the middle. CDR1 is SGHNT and CDR2 is YENEEA in the germline V gene. The CDR3 consists of 13 residues. Generated by immunoSEQ multiplex PCR, the TCRdb table keeps only in-frame clones and is missing some. The table has more than 25,000 clones, roughly 94% seen once. This receptor was identified in a man in his sixties in good health. Sequenced input: blood. The V and J genes are TRBV11-3 and TRBJ2-1; D is perhaps TRBD1 (5 bases). The CDR3 region has the DNA TGTGCCAGCAGCTTAGGTATCCAGGGTGAGCAGTTCTTC. As protein: CASSLGIQGEQFF.